Presented here are 3 T cell receptor beta chains from one specimen sequenced in a study of blood T cell repertoires in COVID-19. The data were produced by immunoSEQ multiplex PCR, yet TCRdb's version contains in-frame clones alone and is incomplete. Among around 150,000 clones, over 80% were seen once, and the ten largest hold around 4.6%. Sequencing was carried out using peripheral blood. These receptors all stem from a man aged 25 to 40 with COVID-19, enrolled during active disease.

The chain uses TRBV7-2 and TRBJ1-1; D not resolved. Germline CDR1 and CDR2: SGHTA and FQGNSA. The V end lost 5 bases, the J end lost 5 bases, and 15 bases lay between the germline ends. The CDR3 contains 14 residues. DNA of the CDR3: TGTGCCAGCAGCCTAGGAGGGTCGGGGACTGAAGCTTTCTTT. Translation: CASSLGGSGTEAFF.

The chain combines TRBV19 with TRBJ2-7; TRBD1 is a possible D gene (6 bases). V shed 3 bases and J shed 3 bases, with 12 bases lying between them. CDR3 size: 14 residues. In germline, CDR1 is LNHDA, CDR2 SQIVND (reference sequence). The CDR3 is CASSIGTGNYEQYF. The CDR3 nucleotides are TGTGCCAGTAGTATTGGAACAGGGAACTACGAGCAGTACTTC.

The rearrangement joins TRBV4-2 to TRBJ2-1; 8 bases are a match to TRBD2. Germline V gene sequence: CDR1 LGHNA, CDR2 YNFKEQ. The CDR3 consists of 15 residues. J gave up 4 bases and V 2 bases, and 4 bases lay outside the gene matches. The CDR3 DNA sequence: TGTGCCAGCAGCCAACGCGGGGGGCTGTACAATGAGCAGTTCTTC. This encodes CASSQRGGLYNEQFF.